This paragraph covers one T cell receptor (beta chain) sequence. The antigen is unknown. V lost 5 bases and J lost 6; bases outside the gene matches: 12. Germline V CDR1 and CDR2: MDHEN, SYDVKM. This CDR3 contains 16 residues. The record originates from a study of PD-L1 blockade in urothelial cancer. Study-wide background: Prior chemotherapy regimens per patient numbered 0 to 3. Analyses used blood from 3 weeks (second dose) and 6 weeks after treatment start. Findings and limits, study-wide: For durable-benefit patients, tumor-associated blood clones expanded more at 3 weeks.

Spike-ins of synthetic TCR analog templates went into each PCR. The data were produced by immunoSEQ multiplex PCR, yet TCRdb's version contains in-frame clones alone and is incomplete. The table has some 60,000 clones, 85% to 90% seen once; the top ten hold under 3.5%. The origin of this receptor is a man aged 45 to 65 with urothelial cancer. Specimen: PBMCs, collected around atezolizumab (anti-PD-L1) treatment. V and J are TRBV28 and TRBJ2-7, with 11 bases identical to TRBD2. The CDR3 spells CASSLKILAGGPEQYF. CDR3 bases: TGTGCCAGCAGTCTCAAGATATTAGCGGGAGGGCCCGAGCAGTACTTC.